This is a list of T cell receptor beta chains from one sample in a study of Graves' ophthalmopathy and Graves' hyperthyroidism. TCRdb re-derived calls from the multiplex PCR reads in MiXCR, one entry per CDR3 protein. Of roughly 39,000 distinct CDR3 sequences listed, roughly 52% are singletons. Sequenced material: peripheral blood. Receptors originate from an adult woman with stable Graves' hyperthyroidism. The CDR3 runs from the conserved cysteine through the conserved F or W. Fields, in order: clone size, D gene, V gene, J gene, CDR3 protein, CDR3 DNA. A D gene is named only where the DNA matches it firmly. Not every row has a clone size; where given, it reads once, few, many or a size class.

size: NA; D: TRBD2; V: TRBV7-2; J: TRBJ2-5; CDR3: CASSFTSGKETQYF; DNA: TGTGCCAGCAGCTTCACTAGCGGGAAAGAGACCCAGTACTTC
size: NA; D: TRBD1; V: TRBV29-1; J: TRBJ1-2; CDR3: CSRDRVSSGYTF; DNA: TGCAGCCGGGACAGGGTCTCGTCTGGCTACACCTTC
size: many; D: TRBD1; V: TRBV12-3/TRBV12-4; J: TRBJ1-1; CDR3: CASRTGLRLNTEAFF; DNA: TGTGCCAGCAGGACAGGGCTTCGGTTGAACACTGAAGCTTTCTTT
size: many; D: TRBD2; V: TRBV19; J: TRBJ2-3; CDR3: CASSIGGRPPTDTQYF; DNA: TGTGCCAGTAGTATAGGCGGGAGGCCCCCCACAGATACGCAGTATTTT
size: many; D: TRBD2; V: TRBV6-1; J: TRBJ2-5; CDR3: CASSEAGGETQYF; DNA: TGTGCCAGCAGTGAGGCGGGAGGGGAGACCCAGTACTTC
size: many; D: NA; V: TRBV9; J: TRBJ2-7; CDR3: CASSRDDSYEQYF; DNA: TGTGCCAGCAGCCGAGACGACTCCTACGAGCAGTACTTC
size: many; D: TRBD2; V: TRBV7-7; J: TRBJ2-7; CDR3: CASSVGLGSYEQYF; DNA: TGTGCTAGCAGCGTAGGACTAGGGTCCTACGAGCAGTACTTC
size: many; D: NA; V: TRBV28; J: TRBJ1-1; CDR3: CASSLWSVTEAFF; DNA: TGTGCCAGCAGTTTATGGAGCGTAACTGAAGCTTTCTTT
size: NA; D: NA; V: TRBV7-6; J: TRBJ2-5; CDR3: CASRRGTEETQYF; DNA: TGTGCCAGCCGCCGGGGGACTGAAGAGACCCAGTACTTC
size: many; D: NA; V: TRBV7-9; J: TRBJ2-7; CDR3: CASSNAGATYEQYF; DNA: TGTGCCAGCAGCAATGCGGGGGCCACCTACGAGCAGTACTTC
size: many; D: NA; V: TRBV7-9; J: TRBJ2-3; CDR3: CASIPKLTRTDTQYF; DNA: TGTGCCAGCATCCCTAAACTTACGCGCACAGATACGCAGTATTTT
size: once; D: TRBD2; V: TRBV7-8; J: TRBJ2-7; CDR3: CASTPAGLAVYEQYF; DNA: TGTGCCAGCACCCCTGCGGGACTAGCTGTTTACGAGCAGTACTTC
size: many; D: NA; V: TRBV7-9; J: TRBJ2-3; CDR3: CASAQDTDTQYF; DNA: TGTGCTTCCGCCCAGGATACCGATACGCAGTATTTT
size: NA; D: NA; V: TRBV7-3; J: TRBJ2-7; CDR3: CASSFRDTAGEQYF; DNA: TGTGCCAGCAGCTTCCGGGACACGGCGGGCGAGCAGTACTTC
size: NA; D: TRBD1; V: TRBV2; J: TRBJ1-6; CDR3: CASSRDRGVSPLHF; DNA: TGTGCCAGCAGCCGGGACAGGGGGGTTTCACCCCTCCACTTT
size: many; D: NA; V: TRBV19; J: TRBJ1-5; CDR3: CASRRARNQPQHF; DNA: TGTGCCAGTAGGAGGGCTCGCAATCAGCCCCAGCATTTT
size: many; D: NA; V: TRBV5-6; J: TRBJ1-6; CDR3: CASSFSISYNSPLHF; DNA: TGTGCCAGCAGCTTTTCTATCTCCTATAATTCACCCCTCCACTTT
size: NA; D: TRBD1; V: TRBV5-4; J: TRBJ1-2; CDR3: CASSLSHRTGFMNYGYTF; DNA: TGTGCCAGCAGCTTGTCCCACCGGACAGGCTTCATGAACTATGGCTACACCTTC
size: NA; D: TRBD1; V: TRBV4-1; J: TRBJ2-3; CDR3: CASSQDQGTGGTDTQYF; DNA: TGCGCCAGCAGCCAAGATCAGGGGACAGGGGGCACAGATACGCAGTATTTT
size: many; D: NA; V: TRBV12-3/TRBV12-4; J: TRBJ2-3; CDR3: CASSETGGTDTQYF; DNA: TGTGCCAGCAGCGAGACGGGTGGCACAGATACGCAGTATTTT